Shown below are 27 T cell receptor beta chains from a single sample sequenced in a study of blood T cell repertoires in COVID-19 (dated by TCRdb to 2018 to 2021). The library was prepared using the immunoSEQ multiplex PCR assay. The source is immuneACCESS, and TCRdb retained only in-frame sequences with V and J called. Part of the clones is not carried over; for the studies checked, unresolved V genes explain less than half of this, and the remainder is unexplained. The sample data list roughly 190,000 clones, and roughly four fifths of these were observed just once. In total, the top ten clones hold over 9.5% of the sample. Sequencing was done on a sample of PBMCs or T cells enriched from blood (not recorded which). Every receptor here comes from a man aged 35 to 55 who had recovered from COVID-19.

The chain has TRBV7-2 and TRBJ2-3; 7 positions match TRBD1. V lost 3 bases, J lost 5 bases, and 5 bases stayed unmatched. Germline V gene data show CDR1 as SGHTA and CDR2 as FQGNSA. This CDR3 is 14 amino acids long. CDR3 region: CASSFQTGLDTQYF. The CDR3 nucleotides are TGTGCCAGCAGCTTCCAGACAGGGTTAGATACGCAGTATTTT. Drawing the rest from reference TRBV7-2 and TRBJ2-3, the complete variable domain is GAGVSQSPSNKVTEKGKDVELRCDPISGHTALYWYRQSLGQGLEFLIYFQGNSAPDKSGLPSDRFSAERTGGSVSTLTIQRTQQEDSAVYLCASSFQTGLDTQYFGPGTRLTVL.

The chain joins TRBV25-1 to TRBJ2-1; 8 nucleotides match TRBD2. The junction had 20 bases not matched to a gene; V was cut back by 8 bases and J by 5 bases. The CDR3 consists of 18 residues. Looked up from germline, CDR1 is MGHDK and CDR2 is SYGVNS. In DNA, the CDR3 is TGTGCCAGCTCTCACCACCTCGAACCGGGACTAGTTAACAATGAGCAGTTCTTC. This codes for CASSHHLEPGLVNNEQFF.

The chain uses TRBV18 and TRBJ1-5; TRBD1 aligns across 7 bases. V gave up 9 bases and J gave up 2 bases; unmatched junction bases: 13. This CDR3 is built from 16 residues. CDR1 is KGHSH and CDR2 is LQKENI in the germline V gene. The CDR3 loop is CASGARGRGGNQPQHF. DNA for the CDR3: TGTGCCAGTGGGGCCCGCGGCAGGGGGGGCAATCAGCCCCAGCATTTT.

The V and J genes are TRBV7-3 and TRBJ2-1, with 8 bases identical to TRBD2. V lost 2 bases and J lost 1; bases outside the gene matches: 4. Germline lookup yields CDR1 SGHTA and CDR2 FQGTGA. The CDR3 is 16 residues long. Here the CDR3 reads CASSLAGGVSYNEQFF. In DNA, the CDR3 is TGTGCCAGCAGCTTAGCGGGGGGCGTTTCCTACAATGAGCAGTTCTTC.

This chain connects TRBV5-1 to TRBJ2-7, with D tentatively TRBD2 (5 bases). V was pared by 4 bases and J by 3 bases, with 17 bases between. This CDR3 contains 15 residues. In germline, CDR1 is SGHRS, CDR2 YFSETQ. CDR3 region: CASSAAGLKGYEQYF. The CDR3 DNA reads as TGCGCCAGCAGCGCGGCGGGTCTAAAAGGCTACGAGCAGTACTTC.

This rearrangement joins TRBV5-1 to TRBJ2-7; TRBD2 is a possible D gene (5 bases). V lost 2 bases and J lost 0, with 9 bases in between. The CDR3 runs to 14 residues. CDR1 is SGHRS, CDR2 YFSETQ, per germline. The CDR3 loop is CASSFGGSSYEQYF. In DNA form, the CDR3 reads TGCGCCAGCAGCTTTGGCGGGTCCTCCTACGAGCAGTACTTC.

This clone was detected once. CDR3 coding DNA: TGCGCCAGCAGCCAACGGGGGGCAAGCACTGAAGCTTTCTTT. Amino acids: CASSQRGASTEAFF. This rearrangement joins TRBV4-1 to TRBJ1-1; D is perhaps TRBD1 (6 bases). Trimming removed 2 bases at V and 4 bases at J, with 11 bases between. Germline CDR1 is MGHRA and CDR2 is YSYEKL. The CDR3 contains 14 residues.

This chain joins TRBV11-2 and TRBJ2-7, with D possibly matching TRBD1 (6 bases). Trimming stripped 5 bases from V and 7 bases from J, with 15 bases between. CDR3 length: 13 amino acids. Germline V gives CDR1 SGHAT, CDR2 FQNNGV. CDR3 nucleotide sequence: TGTGCCAGCAGCCGGCTCGGGACATATGAGCAGTACGTC. This sequence encodes CASSRLGTYEQYV.

The J gene is TRBJ2-5, the V gene TRBV5-4; 11 bases line up with TRBD2. In germline, CDR1 is SGHNT, CDR2 YYREEE (reference sequence). The ends lost 4 bases at V and 4 bases at J; junction bases unmatched: 6. The CDR3 totals 15 residues. The CDR3 reads CASSTTSGSRETQYF. The DNA of the CDR3 is TGTGCCAGCAGCACCACTAGCGGGAGTAGAGAGACCCAGTACTTC.

Only a few counts were recorded for this clone. CDR3 coding DNA: TGTGCCAGCAGCGAAGACAGGGGGCGGGATGGCTACACCTTC. Its protein product is CASSEDRGRDGYTF. This rearrangement joins TRBV7-2 to TRBJ1-2; 10 nucleotides agree with TRBD1. The germline V gene has CDR1 SGHTA and CDR2 FQGNSA. There are 14 residues in the CDR3. Trimming took 5 bases from V and 6 from J; bases not matched to a gene: 6. The full variable domain, with the rest looked up from reference TRBV7-2 and TRBJ1-2, is GAGVSQSPSNKVTEKGKDVELRCDPISGHTALYWYRQSLGQGLEFLIYFQGNSAPDKSGLPSDRFSAERTGGSVSTLTIQRTQQEDSAVYLCASSEDRGRDGYTFGSGTRLTVV.

V is TRBV11-2 and J is TRBJ2-5; perhaps TRBD2 as D (5 bases). This CDR3 spans 13 amino acids. In germline, CDR1 is SGHAT, CDR2 FQNNGV. V was shortened by 5 bases and J by 2 bases, with 9 bases between the two germline ends. The CDR3 DNA is TGTGCCAGCAGCCGCAGCGGACAAGAGACCCAGTACTTC. This translates into CASSRSGQETQYF.

The rearrangement uses TRBV5-1 and TRBJ2-7, with 9 bases identical to TRBD1. In germline, CDR1 is SGHRS, CDR2 YFSETQ. This CDR3 is built from 16 residues. With V trimmed by 0 bases and J by 6 bases, 10 bases remained unmatched. CDR3 sequence (DNA): TGCGCCAGCAGCTTGGGTTTTGGGACAGGGTCTGGCGAGCAGTACGTC. Protein product: CASSLGFGTGSGEQYV.

The chain recombines TRBV7-9 with TRBJ1-2; D not certain. This CDR3 contains 12 residues. The germline V gene encodes CDR1 SEHNR and CDR2 FQNEAQ (reference sequence). Trimming left V 1 base short and J 4 bases short, with 4 bases between. CDR3 region: CASSLDGYGYTF. The CDR3 nucleotides read TGTGCCAGCAGCTTAGACGGCTATGGCTACACCTTC.

The chain carries TRBV7-2 and TRBJ2-1; TRBD2 is a possible D gene (5 bases). The V gene lost 7 bases and the J gene lost 6 bases, with 13 bases spanning the gap. CDR3 length: 13 amino acids. Germline V CDR1 and CDR2: SGHTA, FQGNSA. The CDR3 protein is CASTPDRGNEQFF. CDR3 DNA sequence: TGTGCCAGCACCCCCGACCGGGGCAATGAGCAGTTCTTC.

The chain couples TRBV5-5 to TRBJ2-7; 9 bases align to TRBD1. CDR3 size: 15 residues. CDR1 and CDR2 from the germline V gene are SGHKS and YYEKEE (reference sequence). After removal of 0 bases from V and 2 bases from J, the junction contained 3 bases not matched to a gene. CDR3 sequence reads: CASSLETGGAYEQYF. For the CDR3, the DNA is TGTGCCAGCAGCTTGGAGACAGGGGGGGCCTACGAGCAGTACTTC. Drawing the rest from reference TRBV5-5 and TRBJ2-7, the complete variable domain is DAGVTQSPTHLIKTRGQQVTLRCSPISGHKSVSWYQQVLGQGPQFIFQYYEKEERGRGNFPDRFSARQFPNYSSELNVNALLLGDSALYLCASSLETGGAYEQYFGPGTRLTVT.

The rearrangement uses TRBV7-9 and TRBJ1-5; 7 bases are shared with TRBD1. The CDR3 has 15 amino acids. With V trimmed by 7 bases and J by 7 bases, 13 bases remained unmatched. Germline V lookup: CDR1 SEHNR, CDR2 FQNEAQ (reference sequence). The CDR3 nucleotides are TGTGCCAGCACTCCCTGGGAAGGGGGCGGCCAGCCCCAGCATTTT. Its translation is CASTPWEGGGQPQHF.

The rearrangement links TRBV7-2 to TRBJ2-5; tentatively, D is TRBD1 (6 bases). CDR1 and CDR2 from the germline V gene are SGHTA and FQGNSA. With 2 bases removed from V and 2 bases from J, the gap between germline ends came to 9 bases. The CDR3 length is 14 residues. CDR3: CASSLWGPQETQYF. DNA for the CDR3: TGTGCCAGCAGCTTATGGGGGCCACAAGAGACCCAGTACTTC. Filled out from reference TRBV7-2 and TRBJ2-5, the complete variable domain reads GAGVSQSPSNKVTEKGKDVELRCDPISGHTALYWYRQSLGQGLEFLIYFQGNSAPDKSGLPSDRFSAERTGGSVSTLTIQRTQQEDSAVYLCASSLWGPQETQYFGPGTRLLVL.

This chain links TRBV3-1 (or the pseudogene TRBV3-2) with TRBJ1-2; TRBD1 matches at 7 bases. With V trimmed by 5 bases and J by 0 bases, 9 bases remained unmatched. The CDR3 loop spans 16 amino acids. CDR1 and CDR2 from the germline V gene are LGHDT and YNNKEL (reference sequence). The CDR3 protein is CASSSTRTGANYGYTF. DNA of the CDR3: TGTGCCAGCAGCTCTACTAGGACAGGAGCTAACTATGGCTACACCTTC.

In this sample, this clone turned up a few times. The chain is built from TRBV6-2 or TRBV6-3 and TRBJ1-5; TRBD1 aligns across 7 bases. The CDR3 runs to 15 residues. Trimming removed 6 bases from V and 1 base from J; junction bases left unmatched: 6. Germline CDR1 is MNHEY and CDR2 is SVGEGT. CDR3 in DNA: TGTGCCAGCAGCCTCAGGGGGGCCAGCAATCAGCCCCAGCATTTT. Its protein is CASSLRGASNQPQHF.

This clone was seen a handful of times. The chain links TRBV2 to TRBJ1-5; 9 bases map to TRBD1. CDR1 is SNHLY, CDR2 FYNNEI, per germline. The CDR3 spans 15 residues. Germline trimming cut 8 bases from V and 3 bases from J; bases unmatched to any gene: 8. The CDR3 spells CASGRDRVSNQPQHF. The CDR3 coding sequence is TGTGCCAGCGGCCGGGACAGGGTTTCCAATCAGCCCCAGCATTTT. The full variable domain, rest sourced from reference TRBV2 and TRBJ1-5, is EPEVTQTPSHQVTQMGQEVILRCVPISNHLYFYWYRQILGQKVEFLVSFYNNEISEKSEIFDDQFSVERPDGSNFTLKIRSTKLEDSAMYFCASGRDRVSNQPQHFGDGTRLSIL.

The chain employs TRBV9 and TRBJ2-2; 8 positions agree with TRBD1. The CDR3 has 16 residues. V was pared by 3 bases and J by 7 bases, with 11 bases of the junction left unmatched. Per germline, CDR1 SGDLS and CDR2 YYNGEE. The CDR3: CASSADPRGLGGELFF. In DNA, the CDR3 is TGTGCCAGCAGCGCCGACCCCAGGGGGCTGGGCGGGGAGCTGTTTTTT.

This chain uses TRBV30 with TRBJ2-5; TRBD2 might be the D (6 bases). The V gene lost 1 base and the J gene lost 7 bases, with 13 bases spanning the gap. Per the germline V gene, CDR1 is GTSNPN and CDR2 is SVGIG (reference sequence). This CDR3 comprises 13 residues. CDR3: CAWSGGTDGTQYF. CDR3 nucleotide sequence: TGTGCCTGGAGTGGGGGGACTGATGGGACCCAGTACTTC.

This clone was seen once. This chain joins TRBV11-2 and TRBJ1-1; perhaps TRBD1 as D (5 bases). Trimming stripped 1 base from V and 8 bases from J, with 11 bases between. The germline CDR1 and CDR2 sequences are SGHAT and FQNNGV. The CDR3 spans 13 residues. The CDR3 bases are TGTGCCAGCAGCTTAGGTTTGGGGCTAGAAGCTTTCTTT. As protein: CASSLGLGLEAFF.

The V and J genes are TRBV19 and TRBJ1-3; no reliable D call. This CDR3 is 13 amino acids long. The ends were cut back, 0 bases at V and 3 bases at J, with 3 bases in the middle. The germline gives CDR1 LNHDA, CDR2 SQIVND (reference sequence). The CDR3 DNA is TGTGCCAGTAGTATAGATCTTGGAAACACCATATATTTT. Protein sequence: CASSIDLGNTIYF.

V is TRBV5-4 and J is TRBJ2-5; 8 nucleotides align to TRBD2. This CDR3 has 14 amino acids. The V segment lost 0 bases and the J segment 4 bases; nucleotides outside the gene matches: 2. Germline V gene sequence: CDR1 SGHNT, CDR2 YYREEE (reference sequence). CDR3 protein: CASSLAGGRETQYF. CDR3 sequence (DNA): TGTGCCAGCAGCTTGGCGGGAGGGCGAGAGACCCAGTACTTC.

The V gene is TRBV10-1, the J gene TRBJ2-2; TRBD1 matches at 9 bases. The CDR3 runs to 17 residues. CDR1 and CDR2 (germline): WNHNN, SYGVQD (reference sequence). V shed 2 bases, J shed 5 bases, and the junction held 9 bases outside the gene matches. The CDR3 region has the DNA TGCGCCAGCAGTGAGAACTCGGGACAGGGAGGGACCGGGGAGCTGTTTTTT. Its translation: CASSENSGQGGTGELFF.

V and J are TRBV10-3 and TRBJ1-6; 9 bases fit TRBD1. V dropped 9 bases and J dropped 1; count of bases not matched to a gene: 4. Per the germline V gene, CDR1 is ENHRY and CDR2 is SYGVKD. The CDR3 extends over 15 amino acids. CDR3 nucleotide sequence: TGTGCCATAGGACAGGGGATGTCCTATAATTCACCCCTCCACTTT. This codes for CAIGQGMSYNSPLHF.